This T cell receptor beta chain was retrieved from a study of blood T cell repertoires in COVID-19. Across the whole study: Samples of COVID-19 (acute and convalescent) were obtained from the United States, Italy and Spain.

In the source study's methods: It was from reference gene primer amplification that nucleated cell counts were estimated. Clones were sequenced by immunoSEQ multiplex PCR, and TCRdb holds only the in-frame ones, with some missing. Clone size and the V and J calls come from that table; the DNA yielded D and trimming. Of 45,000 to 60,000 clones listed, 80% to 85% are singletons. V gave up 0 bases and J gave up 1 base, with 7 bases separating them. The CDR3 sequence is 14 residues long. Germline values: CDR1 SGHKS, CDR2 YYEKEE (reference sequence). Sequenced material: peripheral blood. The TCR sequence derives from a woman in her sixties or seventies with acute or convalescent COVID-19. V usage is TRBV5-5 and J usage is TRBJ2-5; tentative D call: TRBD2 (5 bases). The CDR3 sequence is CASSLVGVQETQYF. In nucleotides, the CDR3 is TGTGCCAGCAGCTTGGTCGGGGTCCAAGAGACCCAGTACTTC.